These 6 T cell receptor beta chains were sequenced from one sample in a study of response to subunit inactivated influenza vaccine. TCRdb redid the calling of the RT-PCR reads with MiXCR, one entry per CDR3 protein. The sample lists around 750,000 distinct CDR3 sequences, 21% occurring once. Specimen: PBMCs from blood, collected about 5 days after vaccination. These TCRs come from a man in his fifties who received an inactivated influenza vaccine.

The chain links TRBV24-1 to TRBJ2-1; D remains unclear. The V gene lost 8 bases and the J gene lost 0 bases, with 10 bases spanning the gap. Germline V gene sequence: CDR1 KGHDR, CDR2 SFDVKD. The CDR3 loop spans 14 amino acids. The CDR3 DNA sequence: TGTGCCACCAAAGGACGGTACTCCTACAATGAGCAGTTCTTC. It encodes CATKGRYSYNEQFF.

This CDR3 is CASSASGGLAKNIQYF. As DNA, the CDR3 is TGTGCCAGCAGCGCATCAGGGGGTCTAGCCAAAAACATTCAGTACTTC. This rearrangement joins TRBV9 to TRBJ2-4, with 7 bases fitting TRBD1. Germline CDR1 and CDR2: SGDLS and YYNGEE. The CDR3 covers 16 residues. V was pared by 3 bases and J by 0 bases, with 6 bases of the junction left unmatched.

This clonotype showed up just a few times. The genes are TRBV4-3 and TRBJ1-2; D is uncertain. This CDR3 is built from 15 residues. Trimming stripped 1 base from V and 0 bases from J, with 9 bases between. Germline V gene lookup returns CDR1 LGHNA and CDR2 YSLEER. CDR3 residues: CASSQGAEANYGYTF. The CDR3 DNA reads TGCGCCAGCAGCCAAGGGGCCGAAGCTAACTATGGCTACACCTTC.

This clonotype was recorded many times. J is TRBJ2-3 and V is TRBV5-1, with 7 bases matching TRBD2. This CDR3 is 15 amino acids long. Trimming at V came to 0 bases and at J to 3 bases, leaving 4 bases not matched to a gene. CDR1 is SGHRS and CDR2 is YFSETQ in the germline V gene. The CDR3 nucleotides read TGCGCCAGCAGCTTGGACGGGAGGTTAACAGATACGCAGTATTTT. Residues: CASSLDGRLTDTQYF.

This clonotype was seen only a few times. CDR3 nucleotide sequence: TGCGCCAGCAGCTTGGTCCAGCGGAGTAGCACAGATACGCAGTATTTT. This gives the protein CASSLVQRSSTDTQYF. The rearrangement joins TRBV5-1 to TRBJ2-3; perhaps TRBD2 as D (5 bases). CDR3 length: 16 amino acids. Germline V lookup: CDR1 SGHRS, CDR2 YFSETQ. Trimming left V 0 bases short and J 0 bases short, with 11 bases between.

A few counts support this clonotype. The chain employs TRBV11-1 and TRBJ2-3, with 11 bases identical to TRBD2. The V gene's germline CDR1 is SGHAT and CDR2 FQDESV (reference sequence). This CDR3 region has 19 residues. Trimming removed 2 bases from V and 6 bases from J; junction bases left unmatched: 16. The DNA of the CDR3 is TGTGCCAGCAGCTTACCTAGACTACTAGCGGGGGAGGTAGGCGATACGCAGTATTTT. This sequence encodes CASSLPRLLAGEVGDTQYF.